Below, 16 T cell receptor beta chains from the same sample are listed, as sequenced in a study of blood T cells in healthy people across ages. The use of a sample-barcoded 5' primer and a J-beta primer mix characterized a second PCR of 7 to 11 cycles. Each CDR3 protein is one row after TCRdb ran MiXCR on the 5' RACE reads. The sample lists about 580,000 distinct CDR3 sequences, roughly 48% occurring once. Sequencing was carried out using blood. All receptors come from a man older than 75 in good health.

V usage is TRBV12-3 or TRBV12-4 and J usage is TRBJ2-2; 12 bases agree with TRBD2. The CDR3 runs 16 residues. The V gene end was trimmed by 3 bases and the J gene end by 6 bases; junction bases not matched to a gene: 5. The CDR3 loop reads CASSFSSGGVAGELFF. Here the CDR3 DNA reads TGTGCCAGCAGTTTCTCTAGCGGGGGGGTTGCCGGGGAGCTGTTTTTT.

This clonotype was counted a few times. One junction end does not reproduce the germline sequence, and a read error may be involved. This chain uses TRBV6-2 or TRBV6-3 with TRBJ2-1; 7 bases align to TRBD2. This CDR3 has 18 amino acids. CDR1 MNHEY and CDR2 SVGEGT come from the germline V gene. CDR3 in amino acids: CASSNSRPRERAYNEQFF. For the CDR3, the DNA is TGTGCCAGCAGTAACTCCCGCCCGCGGGAGAGGGCCTACAATGAGCAGTTCTTC.

This chain connects TRBV6-5 to TRBJ2-1, with 9 bases matching TRBD2. The DNA end favors TRBJ2-7, so the J call may be wrong. CDR3 length: 16 residues. Germline V gene lookup returns CDR1 MNHEY and CDR2 SVGAGI. The CDR3 region is CASSTRLAETYNEQYF. CDR3 bases: TGTGCCAGCAGTACAAGACTAGCGGAGACCTACAATGAGCAGTACTTC.

This clonotype was picked up a small number of times. The gene calls are TRBV9 and TRBJ2-1; D is unclear. CDR1 SGDLS and CDR2 YYNGEE come from the germline V gene. Trimming took off 0 bases at V and 9 bases at J, with 16 bases between the two ends. The CDR3 runs to 15 residues. The CDR3 DNA reads TGTGCCAGCAGCGTAGAAACCCAAGTGGTTGGTGAGCAGTTCTTC. Translation: CASSVETQVVGEQFF.

The chain employs TRBV20-1 and TRBJ2-7; D remains unclear. Trimming took 1 base from V and 3 from J, leaving 10 bases between them. The CDR3 runs 13 residues. The germline V gene has CDR1 DFQATT and CDR2 SNEGSKA (reference sequence). DNA of the CDR3: TGCAGTGCTAGAGTGGCAGCGATCTACGAGCAGTACTTC. It codes for CSARVAAIYEQYF.

The genes are TRBV5-1 and TRBJ1-1; 12 nucleotides agree with TRBD1. With 0 bases clipped from V and 9 bases from J, the junction kept 3 bases outside the gene matches. The CDR3 consists of 14 residues. Germline-derived CDR1 and CDR2 are SGHRS and YFSETQ. The CDR3 DNA reads TGCGCCAGCAGCTTGGTTGGGGACAGGGGGCAAGCTTTCTTT. Translating gives CASSLVGDRGQAFF.

This clonotype came up a few times. The chain is built from TRBV30 and TRBJ1-2, with D possibly being TRBD1 (5 bases). Germline CDR1 is GTSNPN and CDR2 is SVGIG (reference sequence). V was cut by 0 bases and J by 7 bases, with 9 bases left in between. The CDR3 runs 12 residues. CDR3 bases: TGTGCCTGGAGTGTATTCGGGGGTGGCTACACCTTC. Residues: CAWSVFGGGYTF.

The CDR3 here is CASSQDPGGERLFF. In DNA form, the CDR3 reads TGTGCCAGCAGCCAAGATCCCGGAGGGGAGAGACTGTTTTTT. The chain carries TRBV3-1 and TRBJ1-4, with D perhaps matching TRBD1 (5 bases). This CDR3 is 14 amino acids long. Germline V gene data show CDR1 as LGHDT and CDR2 as YNNKEL (reference sequence). V gave up 0 bases and J gave up 13 bases, with 15 bases separating them.

The rearrangement uses TRBV4-3 and TRBJ2-3; 13 bases align to TRBD2. Germline values: CDR1 LGHNA, CDR2 YSLEER. CDR3 length: 16 residues. Trimming removed 6 bases from V and 2 bases from J; junction bases left unmatched: 5. The CDR3 loop is CASRLGTSGDTDTQYF. For the CDR3, the DNA is TGCGCCAGCAGACTTGGGACTAGCGGGGACACAGATACGCAGTATTTT.

This rearrangement joins TRBV5-5 to TRBJ1-1, with no clear D. The length of the CDR3 is 14 residues. Germline V CDR1 and CDR2: SGHKS, YYEKEE (reference sequence). V was clipped by 0 bases and J by 5 bases, with 11 bases between them. DNA of the CDR3: TGTGCCAGCAGCTTGGACAGTTTCGGGACTGAAGCTTTCTTT. Translating it yields CASSLDSFGTEAFF. The full variable domain, rest sourced from reference TRBV5-5 and TRBJ1-1, is DAGVTQSPTHLIKTRGQQVTLRCSPISGHKSVSWYQQVLGQGPQFIFQYYEKEERGRGNFPDRFSARQFPNYSSELNVNALLLGDSALYLCASSLDSFGTEAFFGQGTRLTVV.

This rearrangement joins TRBV11-2 to TRBJ1-2; 7 bases are shared with TRBD1. The germline V gene encodes CDR1 SGHAT and CDR2 FQNNGV. The J segment lost 7 bases and the V segment lost 5 bases, leaving 16 bases of the junction unmatched. The CDR3 is 16 amino acids. The CDR3 bases are TGTGCCAGCAGCCCCTCACGGGACAGCTCACTGGGTGGCTACACCTTC. It encodes CASSPSRDSSLGGYTF. Drawing the rest from reference TRBV11-2 and TRBJ1-2, the complete variable domain is EAGVAQSPRYKIIEKRQSVAFWCNPISGHATLYWYQQILGQGPKLLIQFQNNGVVDDSQLPKDRFSAERLKGVDSTLKIQPAKLEDSAVYLCASSPSRDSSLGGYTFGSGTRLTVV.

The chain recombines TRBV7-2 with TRBJ2-5; TRBD2 aligns across 15 bases. V lost 0 bases, J lost 11 bases, and 10 bases stayed unmatched. This CDR3 comprises 17 residues. The germline CDR1 and CDR2 sequences are SGHTA and FQGNSA. For the CDR3, the DNA is TGTGCCAGCAGCTTAGCGGGGACTAGCGGGAGGAGTAATGAGCAGTACTTC. Translating gives CASSLAGTSGRSNEQYF.

This clonotype was counted between two and nine times. V gene TRBV29-1 combines with J gene TRBJ2-7, with D perhaps TRBD2 (6 bases). This CDR3 has 15 residues. Germline CDR1 reads SQVTM; CDR2 reads ANQGSEA. V gave up 4 bases and J gave up 1 base, with 17 bases separating them. CDR3 in DNA: TGCAGCGTTGTACAGTCTCGAGGAGGGTCCTACGAGCAGTACTTC. Protein product: CSVVQSRGGSYEQYF.

The chain links TRBV12-3 or TRBV12-4 to TRBJ2-7, with D perhaps matching TRBD1 (6 bases). The CDR3 totals 14 residues. V shed 5 bases and J shed 0 bases, with 11 bases lying between them. CDR3 in DNA: TGTGCCAGCAGTGCGGACAGTAGCTCCTACGAGCAGTACTTC. It is translated as CASSADSSSYEQYF.

J is TRBJ2-1 and V is TRBV12-3 or TRBV12-4; D possibly corresponds to TRBD2 (6 bases). The CDR3 is 16 residues long. The V and J ends lost 5 bases and 0 bases respectively, with 14 bases between them. CDR3 nucleotides: TGTGCCAGCAGTCTGGACTACCCATTCTCCTACAATGAGCAGTTCTTC. It codes for CASSLDYPFSYNEQFF.

In the case of this clonotype: Since a much larger clone is just one base distant, this may be a read error. This rearrangement joins TRBV6-4 to TRBJ2-3, with 10 positions matching TRBD1. V gave up 4 bases and J gave up 11 bases; unmatched junction bases: 15. The germline CDR1 and CDR2 sequences are MRHNA and SNTAGT. This CDR3 is 16 amino acids long. The CDR3 protein is CASSAAAGQGVNMQYF. The CDR3 nucleotides are TGTGCCAGCAGTGCCGCCGCTGGACAGGGGGTAAATATGCAGTATTTT.